This T cell receptor (delta chain) was recorded in a study of Vδ1+ human thymocytes. Findings of the study overall: Approximately 20% of thymic delta-chain sequences were Vdelta2, with few Vdelta3, unlike blood Vdelta1+ controls. Highly polyclonal TRG and TRD repertoires with Gaussian CDR3 length distributions appeared in thymus.

Comments on this clone: The antigen is not known.

Germline-derived CDR1 and CDR2 are TSWWSYY and QGS. The CDR3 consists of 19 residues. V shed 3 bases and J 4 bases; nucleotides not matched to a gene: 19. Between roughly 98% and 99.6% of sorted thymocytes were Vdelta1+. The template was reverse-transcribed extracted RNA. CDR3 amplicons came from multiplex PCR with pooled V-gene forward and constant-region reverse primers. TCRdb re-called the multiplex PCR reads through CATT. The table shows approximately 24,000 delta-chain clones, with about 7% occurring only once. The clonotype comes from a girl under two years old who had congenital heart surgery. The sample was Vdelta1+ gamma-delta thymocytes from the thymus. As for subset: FACS-sorted CD3+ TCRalphabeta- TCRVdelta1+ TCRVdelta2- thymocytes. This rearrangement joins TRDV1 to TRDJ1; 8 bases align to TRDD3. TCRdb lists no J gene, so it was determined here by aligning the DNA to germline. The CDR3 here is CALGDRTYGGIRPYDKLIF. The DNA of the CDR3 is TGTGCTCTTGGGGACCGAACATACGGCGGGATACGACCGTACGATAAACTCATCTTT.